The 27 T cell receptor beta chains below come from one sample, sequenced in a study of T cell changes during pregnancy in multiple sclerosis. Method: immunoSEQ multiplex PCR; TCRdb's copy keeps in-frame clones and lacks some. The sample includes tens of thousands of clones, 91% of them seen just once. The material was peripheral blood, obtained before pregnancy. The receptor source for this set is a female donor with multiple sclerosis, enrolled in a pregnancy study.

This sequence joins TRBV6-4 and TRBJ2-3; weak D call: TRBD2 (5 bases). There are 13 residues in the CDR3. The germline V and J ends were trimmed by 3 bases and 1 base, with 5 bases remaining between them. Looked up from germline, CDR1 is MRHNA and CDR2 is SNTAGT. The CDR3 region has the DNA TGTGCCAGCAGTGAGCGGGGCACAGATACGCAGTATTTT. Encoded protein: CASSERGTDTQYF.

The chain has TRBV2 and TRBJ1-3, with 7 bases identical to TRBD1. J was trimmed by 1 base and V by 6 bases; bases with no gene match: 3. This CDR3 spans 14 amino acids. Germline V lookup: CDR1 SNHLY, CDR2 FYNNEI. As DNA, the CDR3 is TGTGCCAGCAGGGTGACAGGGTCTGGAAACACCATATATTTT. It encodes CASRVTGSGNTIYF.

This rearrangement joins TRBV2 to TRBJ2-7; 9 bases fit TRBD1. This CDR3 region has 16 residues. After removal of 8 bases from V and 2 bases from J, the junction contained 13 bases not matched to a gene. Germline V lookup: CDR1 SNHLY, CDR2 FYNNEI. CDR3: CASFGSDGTGTYEQYF. The DNA of the CDR3 is TGTGCCAGCTTTGGGTCTGACGGGACAGGGACCTACGAGCAGTACTTC.

The J gene is TRBJ2-7, the V gene TRBV6-4; the D gene is possibly TRBD1 (5 bases). Trimming cost V 4 bases and J 0 bases, with 10 bases left between them. The CDR3 length is 14 residues. CDR1 and CDR2 from the germline V gene are MRHNA and SNTAGT. CDR3 residues: CASSVGANSYEQYF. The CDR3 nucleotides read TGTGCCAGCAGTGTAGGGGCAAACTCCTACGAGCAGTACTTC.

The chain is built from TRBV28 and TRBJ1-2, with TRBD1 matching 10 bases. From germline, CDR1 is MDHEN and CDR2 SYDVKM. Losses at the gene ends were 4 bases for V and 4 bases for J; bases not matched to a gene: 3. This CDR3 contains 14 residues. The CDR3 is CASSWTGGSYGYTF. CDR3 nucleotides: TGTGCCAGCAGTTGGACAGGGGGTAGCTATGGCTACACCTTC.

This clone appeared a single time. This rearrangement joins TRBV19 to TRBJ2-7, with 8 bases matching TRBD2. The J segment lost 1 base and the V segment lost 3 bases, leaving 2 bases of the junction unmatched. The CDR3 spans 14 residues. Germline-derived CDR1 and CDR2 are LNHDA and SQIVND (reference sequence). In nucleotides, the CDR3 is TGTGCCAGTAGTATGAGCGGGAGATCCTACGAGCAGTACTTC. Its translation: CASSMSGRSYEQYF. The full variable domain, rest sourced from reference TRBV19 and TRBJ2-7, is DGGITQSPKYLFRKEGQNVTLSCEQNLNHDAMYWYRQDPGQGLRLIYYSQIVNDFQKGDIAEGYSVSREKKESFPLTVTSAQKNPTAFYLCASSMSGRSYEQYFGPGTRLTVT.

This sequence joins TRBV7-3 and TRBJ2-1, with 12 bases lining up with TRBD2. V lost 4 bases to trimming and J lost 8 bases; unmatched junction nucleotides: 6. From germline, CDR1 is SGHTA and CDR2 FQGTGA. The CDR3 totals 15 residues. CDR3 sequence: CASSSGLAGRDEQFF. The CDR3 DNA follows: TGTGCCAGCAGCTCCGGACTAGCGGGAAGGGATGAGCAGTTCTTC.

The chain uses TRBV7-2 and TRBJ2-7; 9 bases align to TRBD2. CDR3 size: 15 residues. V trimming: 1 base; J trimming: 6 bases; junction bases outside the gene matches: 7. Germline-derived CDR1 and CDR2 are SGHTA and FQGNSA. CDR3 residues: CASSLVAGGRGEQYF. The CDR3 DNA is TGTGCCAGCAGCTTAGTCGCGGGGGGGCGGGGCGAGCAGTACTTC.

This chain connects TRBV14 to TRBJ2-3; a possible D gene is TRBD2 (6 bases). The CDR3 is made up of 12 amino acids. Germline CDR1 reads SGHDN; CDR2 reads FVKESK. With 4 bases removed from V and 8 bases from J, the gap between germline ends came to 10 bases. The DNA for the CDR3 is TGTGCCAGCAGCCCCCGGGAGTCTACGCAGTATTTT. It encodes CASSPRESTQYF.

This sequence joins TRBV5-1 and TRBJ2-1, with 14 nucleotides matching TRBD2. This CDR3 spans 16 amino acids. V shed 0 bases and J 9 bases; nucleotides not matched to a gene: 5. The germline CDR1 and CDR2 sequences are SGHRS and YFSETQ. The CDR3 region is CASSLEGLAGGVEQFF. Here the CDR3 DNA reads TGCGCCAGCAGCTTGGAAGGACTAGCGGGAGGAGTTGAGCAGTTCTTC. The complete variable domain, with remaining parts taken from reference TRBV5-1 and TRBJ2-1, reads KAGVTQTPRYLIKTRGQQVTLSCSPISGHRSVSWYQQTPGQGLQFLFEYFSETQRNKGNFPGRFSGRQFSNSRSEMNVSTLELGDSALYLCASSLEGLAGGVEQFFGPGTRLTVL.

This chain joins TRBV7-3 and TRBJ2-7; D perhaps matches TRBD1 (6 bases). The CDR3 is 16 amino acids. Trimming shortened V by 2 bases and J by 6 bases, and 20 bases separated the two germline ends. The germline V gene has CDR1 SGHTA and CDR2 FQGTGA. CDR3 residues: CASSLSRQVRSPEQYF. The CDR3 DNA reads as TGTGCCAGCAGCTTATCTCGACAGGTGAGATCTCCCGAGCAGTACTTC.

The rearrangement links TRBV14 to TRBJ1-1, with a weak D call TRBD1 (6 bases). The V gene's germline CDR1 is SGHDN and CDR2 FVKESK. CDR3 size: 15 residues. V dropped 0 bases and J dropped 1 base, with 9 bases sitting between them. CDR3 in amino acids: CASSQDAGANTEAFF. In nucleotides, the CDR3 is TGTGCCAGCAGCCAAGATGCAGGGGCGAACACTGAAGCTTTCTTT.

The gene calls are TRBV11-2 and TRBJ2-2; D may be TRBD1 (6 bases). The CDR3 runs 15 residues. V lost 5 bases and J 6 bases, leaving 16 bases between the germline ends. Germline CDR1 is SGHAT and CDR2 is FQNNGV. The CDR3 DNA sequence: TGTGCCAGCAGCACCTCCACAGGGTACGCCGGGGAGCTGTTTTTT. Protein: CASSTSTGYAGELFF.

The CDR3 DNA reads as TGTGCCAGCAGCTTGGTGGGAGCCTCCACGCAGTATTTT. It translates to CASSLVGASTQYF. The chain links TRBV5-4 to TRBJ2-3, with D possibly matching TRBD2 (5 bases). CDR3 length equals 13 residues. V shed 0 bases and J shed 9 bases, with 11 bases lying between them. The germline V gene encodes CDR1 SGHNT and CDR2 YYREEE (reference sequence).

The V gene is TRBV15, the J gene TRBJ2-1; 8 positions match TRBD1. The CDR3 is 16 amino acids. Germline loops: CDR1 LNHNV, CDR2 YYDKDF (reference sequence). Unmatched junction bases numbered 7, after V lost 1 base and J lost 5 bases. In DNA form, the CDR3 reads TGTGCCACCAGCAGAGGGCGACAGGGGTTGGACAATGAGCAGTTCTTC. Protein sequence: CATSRGRQGLDNEQFF.

This chain connects TRBV2 to TRBJ2-7; D ambiguous. The ends were cut back, 1 base at V and 9 bases at J, with 13 bases in the middle. This CDR3 has 13 amino acids. Germline CDR1 SNHLY, CDR2 FYNNEI. The CDR3 region is CASSEVSRLGQYF. CDR3 nucleotides: TGTGCCAGCAGTGAAGTTAGTCGACTTGGGCAGTACTTC. Combining the CDR3 with reference TRBV2 and TRBJ2-7 gives the whole variable domain EPEVTQTPSHQVTQMGQEVILRCVPISNHLYFYWYRQILGQKVEFLVSFYNNEISEKSEIFDDQFSVERPDGSNFTLKIRSTKLEDSAMYFCASSEVSRLGQYFGPGTRLTVT.

The chain employs TRBV6-4 and TRBJ1-6; 7 bases align to TRBD1. After removal of 4 bases from V and 6 bases from J, the junction contained 3 bases not matched to a gene. This CDR3 comprises 14 residues. Germline CDR1 and CDR2: MRHNA and SNTAGT. The CDR3 reads CASSVEGANSPLHF. The CDR3 DNA sequence: TGTGCCAGCAGTGTGGAGGGGGCTAATTCACCCCTCCACTTT.

This clone came up a few times. V gene TRBV5-1 combines with J gene TRBJ1-1; unclear D gene. This CDR3 has 14 residues. CDR1 is SGHRS, CDR2 YFSETQ, per germline. Between the trimmed V and J ends, which lost 5 bases and 2 bases, there was a span of 13 bases. The CDR3 protein is CASRGTIGNTEAFF. CDR3 nucleotides: TGCGCCAGCAGAGGAACTATAGGAAACACTGAAGCTTTCTTT.

This chain uses TRBV10-3 with TRBJ1-2; TRBD1 agrees at 9 bases. The CDR3 consists of 14 residues. From germline, CDR1 is ENHRY and CDR2 SYGVKD. J was trimmed by 7 bases and V by 3 bases; bases with no gene match: 6. CDR3: CAISEVDRGAGYTF. For the CDR3, the DNA is TGTGCCATCAGTGAAGTGGACAGGGGCGCTGGCTACACCTTC.

V usage is TRBV19 and J usage is TRBJ1-1, with 7 bases fitting TRBD1. The CDR3 consists of 14 residues. CDR1 is LNHDA, CDR2 SQIVND, per germline (reference sequence). Germline trimming cut 6 bases from V and 0 bases from J; bases unmatched to any gene: 4. For the CDR3, the DNA is TGTGCCAGTAGGAGGGGGCAGTTGAACACTGAAGCTTTCTTT. This codes for CASRRGQLNTEAFF.

The gene calls are TRBV7-3 and TRBJ2-7; possible D gene TRBD2, 6 bases. V was shortened by 8 bases and J by 3 bases, with 14 bases between the two germline ends. Germline V lookup: CDR1 SGHTA, CDR2 FQGTGA. CDR3 length equals 13 residues. CDR3 residues: CASGRGLSYEQYF. In DNA form, the CDR3 reads TGTGCCAGCGGGCGGGGACTCAGCTACGAGCAGTACTTC.

This chain joins TRBV29-1 and TRBJ1-1; 11 nucleotides line up with TRBD1. The CDR3 has 14 amino acids. From germline, CDR1 is SQVTM and CDR2 ANQGSEA. The J segment lost 3 bases and the V segment lost 5 bases, leaving 5 bases of the junction unmatched. CDR3 nucleotides: TGCAGCGTTTTCGGGACAGGGGGGGACACTGAAGCTTTCTTT. Amino acids: CSVFGTGGDTEAFF.

The V and J genes are TRBV15 and TRBJ2-3, with 7 bases aligning to TRBD1. Germline V lookup: CDR1 LNHNV, CDR2 YYDKDF (reference sequence). J was trimmed by 0 bases and V by 4 bases; bases with no gene match: 10. The CDR3 extends over 17 amino acids. The CDR3 loop reads CATSTSSGQTSTDTQYF. The CDR3 DNA is TGTGCCACCAGCACATCATCGGGACAGACTAGCACAGATACGCAGTATTTT.

This clone has a single count. The chain carries TRBV30 and TRBJ2-7; no clear D. V lost 1 base and J lost 3, with 7 bases in between. The CDR3 sequence is 12 residues long. CDR1 GTSNPN and CDR2 SVGIG come from the germline V gene (reference sequence). In nucleotides, the CDR3 is TGTGCCTGGAGTGGCCCCAGCTACGAGCAGTACTTC. Its translation is CAWSGPSYEQYF. Together with reference TRBV30 and TRBJ2-7, the CDR3 gives the full variable domain: SQTIHQWPATLVQPVGSPLSLECTVEGTSNPNLYWYRQAAGRGLQLLFYSVGIGQISSEVPQNLSASRPQDRQFILSSKKLLLSDSGFYLCAWSGPSYEQYFGPGTRLTVT.

The rearrangement links TRBV9 to TRBJ2-7; TRBD1 matches 8 bases. There are 15 residues in the CDR3. Trimming at V came to 2 bases and at J to 3 bases, leaving 7 bases not matched to a gene. Germline V gene lookup returns CDR1 SGDLS and CDR2 YYNGEE. The CDR3 protein is CASSVTDRAGYEQYF. The CDR3 DNA sequence: TGTGCCAGCAGCGTTACGGACAGGGCGGGCTACGAGCAGTACTTC.

The count of this clone is one. The chain recombines TRBV18 with TRBJ2-3, with D possibly TRBD2 on 5 matching bases. The length of the CDR3 is 12 residues. V shed 4 bases and J shed 11 bases, with 13 bases lying between them. Germline lookup yields CDR1 KGHSH and CDR2 LQKENI. This chain's CDR3 is CASSLLLAGQYF. CDR3 nucleotide sequence: TGTGCCAGCTCACTCCTTCTAGCAGGGCAGTATTTT.

The V gene is TRBV14, the J gene TRBJ2-7; the D is unclear. The V end was cut by 0 bases, the J end by 3 bases, with 12 bases between. The CDR3 has 15 amino acids. In germline, CDR1 is SGHDN, CDR2 FVKESK. The CDR3 DNA follows: TGTGCCAGCAGCCAAGACCGAGCAGGTTTCTACGAGCAGTACTTC. It encodes CASSQDRAGFYEQYF.